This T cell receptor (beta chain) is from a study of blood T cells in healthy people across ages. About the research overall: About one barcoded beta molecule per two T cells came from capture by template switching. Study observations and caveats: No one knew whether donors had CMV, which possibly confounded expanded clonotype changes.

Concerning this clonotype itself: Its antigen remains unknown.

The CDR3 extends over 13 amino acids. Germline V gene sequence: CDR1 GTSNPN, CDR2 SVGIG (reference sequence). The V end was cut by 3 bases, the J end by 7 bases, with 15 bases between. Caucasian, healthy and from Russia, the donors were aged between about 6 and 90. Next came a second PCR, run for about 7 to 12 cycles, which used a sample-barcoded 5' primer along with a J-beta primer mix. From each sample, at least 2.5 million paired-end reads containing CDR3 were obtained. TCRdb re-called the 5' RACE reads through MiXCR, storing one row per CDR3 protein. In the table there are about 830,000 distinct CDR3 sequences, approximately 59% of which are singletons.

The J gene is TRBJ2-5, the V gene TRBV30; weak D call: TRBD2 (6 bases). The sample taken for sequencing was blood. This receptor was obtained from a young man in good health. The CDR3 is CAWRGSVGGTQYF. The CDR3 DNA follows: TGTGCCTGGAGGGGTAGCGTCGGGGGGACCCAGTACTTC.